Below are 5 T cell receptor beta chains sequenced from a single sample in a study of control samples from healthy donors and cancer patients. Assay: immunoSEQ multiplex PCR; the TCRdb copy retains only in-frame clones and omits some. The sample holds over 100,000 clones; roughly 84% are singletons and the top ten take 3.2%. The sample taken for sequencing was blood. These receptors were taken from a man aged 50 or older in good health.

J is TRBJ2-7 and V is TRBV12-3 or TRBV12-4; 10 positions match TRBD1. Trimming at V came to 9 bases and at J to 3 bases, leaving 5 bases not matched to a gene. The CDR3 is 13 residues long. CDR3: CASRQGAHYEQYF. CDR3 DNA: TGTGCCAGTCGACAGGGGGCGCACTACGAGCAGTACTTC.

The chain is built from TRBV15 and TRBJ1-2; possible D gene TRBD1, 5 bases. Trimming took off 1 base at V and 4 bases at J, with 19 bases between the two ends. The CDR3 length is 17 residues. Germline CDR1 and CDR2: LNHNV and YYDKDF (reference sequence). DNA for the CDR3: TGTGCCACCAGCAGAGGCGGGGGGGGAACCTATCTCTATGGCTACACCTTC. Translation gives CATSRGGGGTYLYGYTF.

The chain uses TRBV18 and TRBJ1-2; D call uncertain. The CDR3 sequence is 14 residues long. V lost 0 bases to trimming and J lost 0 bases, with 5 bases between them. Germline-derived CDR1 and CDR2 are KGHSH and LQKENI. The CDR3 bases are TGTGCCAGCTCACCACCGACGGCTAACTATGGCTACACCTTC. Protein: CASSPPTANYGYTF.

The CDR3 here is CASSWGQGLSSYNSPLHF. In nucleotides, the CDR3 is TGTGCCAGCAGTTGGGGACAGGGGTTGAGCTCCTATAATTCACCCCTCCACTTT. The V gene is TRBV27, the J gene TRBJ1-6; 10 bases map to TRBD1. CDR1 is MNHEY and CDR2 is SMNVEV in the germline V gene (reference sequence). The CDR3 covers 18 residues. V shed 4 bases and J 0 bases; nucleotides not matched to a gene: 6.

The CDR3, as DNA: TGTGCCAGTAGTATCACAAAAGGGACAGACCTTTTTAGCAATCAGCCCCAGCATTTT. It is translated as CASSITKGTDLFSNQPQHF. The chain combines TRBV19 with TRBJ1-5; the match to TRBD1 covers 7 bases. The V and J ends lost 3 bases and 0 bases, in that order; junction bases with no gene match: 14. CDR3 length equals 19 residues. Germline V lookup: CDR1 LNHDA, CDR2 SQIVND (reference sequence).